This entry lists 14 T cell receptor beta chains sequenced from one sample in a study of tissue T cells after allogeneic stem cell transplantation (dated by TCRdb to between 2022 and 2023). Receptor libraries were prepared by the immunoSEQ multiplex PCR assay. Not all clones reach the TCRdb copy of this immuneACCESS table, which keeps in-frame sequences only. Checked studies attribute under half of the gap to unresolved V genes and leave the rest unexplained. This sample is represented by under 25,000 clones; just under 75% of them were singletons. The ten largest account for 0.6% to 0.85% of the sample. Sample: spleen. The receptor set was obtained from a female BALB/c mouse in good health. Mice of this line possess the MHC haplotype H2-d.

Concerning this clone itself: Genes and germline come from the mouse. The DNA ends 1 residue before the CDR3 does, and the rest of the CDR3 is filled in from the germline J gene. The chain carries TRBV13-3 and TRBJ2-2; the D is unclear. With 6 bases removed from V and 0 bases from J, the gap between germline ends came to 3 bases. CDR1 and CDR2 (germline): NNHDY, SYVADS. The CDR3 totals 12 residues. The CDR3 sequence: CASKANTGQLYF. The part of the CDR3 DNA that was read is TGTGCCAGCAAGGCAAACACCGGGCAGCTCTAC.

A note on this clone: Mouse names are used for the genes. The observed sequence ends 1 residue before the CDR3 terminus, with the missing tail filled in from the germline J gene. The V and J genes are TRBV5 and TRBJ1-6, with 9 bases fitting TRBD1. TRBJ1-6 is given ORF status, its function remaining uncertain. Germline V CDR1 and CDR2: LGHNA, YNLKQL (reference sequence). V lost 1 base to trimming and J lost 9 bases; unmatched junction nucleotides: 1. This CDR3 spans 14 amino acids. The CDR3 here is CASSQGTGVSPLYF. The CDR3 DNA, read in part, is TGTGCCAGCAGCCAAGGGACAGGGGTTTCGCCCCTCTAC.

Notes on this clone: The germline and genes are mouse ones. The CDR3 goes on 1 residue after the read ends, and that part is filled in from the germline J gene. The gene calls are TRBV29 and TRBJ1-5; 8 bases match TRBD1. V was pared by 6 bases and J by 3 bases, with 4 bases of the junction left unmatched. This CDR3 spans 14 amino acids. Germline CDR1 and CDR2: MSHET and SYDVDS. Partial CDR3 DNA: TGTGCTAGCAGCCAGGACAGGGCCAACCAGGCTCCGCTT. Translation gives CASSQDRANQAPL. The complete CDR3 protein is CASSQDRANQAPLF.

In the case of this clone: The listed genes are named as in mouse. The CDR3 goes on 1 residue after the read ends, and that part is filled in from the germline J gene. This chain joins TRBV14 and TRBJ2-5; no reliable D call. Between the trimmed V and J ends, which lost 5 bases and 0 bases, there was a span of 10 bases. The CDR3 length is 14 residues. The V gene's germline CDR1 is SGHDT and CDR2 FRDEAV. The CDR3 bases that were read are TGTGCCAGCAGGAAATCGATTAACCAAGACACCCAGTAC. It encodes CASRKSINQDTQY. In full, the CDR3 reads CASRKSINQDTQYF.

As concerns this clone: Gene labels here are mouse ones. The CDR3 is cut off 1 residue early in the read; its end comes from the germline J gene. The chain links TRBV4 to TRBJ1-2; 9 bases line up with TRBD1. CDR3 size: 14 residues. Germline V gene lookup returns CDR1 LGHDT and CDR2 YNNKQL (reference sequence). After removal of 3 bases from V and 6 bases from J, the junction contained 5 bases not matched to a gene. CDR3 residues: CASSYGTGNPDYTF. The part of the CDR3 DNA that was read is TGTGCCAGCAGCTATGGGACAGGGAACCCCGACTACACC.

A note on this clone: These gene names are mouse names. The CDR3: CTCSAPTGYNSPLYF. Partial CDR3 DNA: TGCACCTGCAGTGCCCCGACAGGGTATAATTCGCCCCTCTAC. This rearrangement joins TRBV1 to TRBJ1-6; the match to TRBD1 covers 7 bases. The CDR3 end is not reached by the read, which stops 1 residue before it; the germline J gene fills it in. TRBJ1-6 is an open reading frame whose function is uncertain. The trim removed 3 bases at V and 4 bases at J, leaving 3 bases unmatched. Per germline, CDR1 NSQYPW and CDR2 LRSPGD (reference sequence). This CDR3 is 15 amino acids long.

Remarks on this clone: The gene names given are mouse names. The sequence runs out 1 residue before the end of the CDR3; the remainder is reconstructed from the germline J gene. The rearrangement joins TRBV13-3 to TRBJ2-3; no definite D call. Germline-derived CDR1 and CDR2 are NNHDY and SYVADS. The CDR3 runs 16 residues. Deletions cut 2 bases from V and 1 base from J, with 14 bases between. The covered CDR3 bases are TGTGCCAGCAGTGAGAGGGAGGGAGTAGGTGCAGAAACGCTGTAT. It is translated as CASSEREGVGAETLY. Given in full, the CDR3 is CASSEREGVGAETLYF.

Regarding this clone: The genes are named according to mouse. The read terminates 1 residue before the CDR3 end, so the remaining end is supplied by the germline J gene. The J gene is TRBJ2-2, the V gene TRBV5; 11 bases match TRBD1. V lost 6 bases to trimming and J lost 3 bases; unmatched junction nucleotides: 3. The CDR3 is made up of 15 amino acids. Germline loops: CDR1 LGHNA, CDR2 YNLKQL (reference sequence). Partial CDR3 DNA: TGTGCCAGCAGGGGGACAGGGGGGGACACCGGGCAGCTCTAC. Protein: CASRGTGGDTGQLY. The full CDR3 is CASRGTGGDTGQLYF.

As concerns this clone: Gene names are mouse gene names. The CDR3 end is not reached by the read, which stops 1 residue before it; the germline J gene fills it in. The chain recombines TRBV4 with TRBJ1-4; possible D gene TRBD1, 6 bases. CDR1 and CDR2 from the germline V gene are LGHDT and YNNKQL (reference sequence). V dropped 6 bases and J dropped 7 bases, with 6 bases sitting between them. This CDR3 has 11 residues. The covered CDR3 bases are TGTGCCAGCAGACAGGGCGAAAGATTATTT. Encoded protein: CASRQGERLF. The entire CDR3 protein is CASRQGERLFF. The whole variable domain, filled in from reference TRBV4 and TRBJ1-4, reads ETAVFQTPNYHVTQVGNEVSFNCKQTLGHDTMYWYKQDSKKLLKIMFSYNNKQLIVNETVPRRFSPQSSDKAHLNLRIKSVEPEDSAVYLCASRQGERLFFGHGTKLSVL.

A remark on this clone: Any gene name here is a mouse gene name. The sequenced fragment ends 1 residue before the CDR3 boundary, so the rest is inferred from the germline J gene. This CDR3 is also generated by other DNA sequences in the sample. The genes are TRBV31 and TRBJ1-2, with D uncertain. The V and J ends lost 0 bases and 3 bases respectively, with 5 bases between them. This CDR3 spans 12 amino acids. CDR1 is GKSSPN and CDR2 is SITVG in the germline V gene. The CDR3 is CAWSLRDSDYTF. CDR3 DNA (partial): TGTGCCTGGAGTCTAAGGGACTCCGACTACACC.

Remarks on this clone: Genes and germline come from the mouse. The CDR3 is cut off 1 residue early in the read; its end comes from the germline J gene. This sequence joins TRBV4 and TRBJ2-5; D might be TRBD1 or TRBD2, each matching 5 bases. Trimming shortened V by 3 bases and J by 4 bases, and 11 bases separated the two germline ends. Germline V gives CDR1 LGHDT, CDR2 YNNKQL (reference sequence). This CDR3 is 14 amino acids long. The covered CDR3 bases are TGTGCCAGCAGCTACAGCAGGGACGAAGACACCCAGTAC. Translating it yields CASSYSRDEDTQY. The full CDR3 protein reads CASSYSRDEDTQYF.

Concerning this clone: These gene names are mouse names. CDR3 DNA, as far as it was read: TGTGCCAGCAGCAGGGGGCGAGGCGAAAGATTATTT. It encodes CASSRGRGERLF. The whole CDR3 region reads CASSRGRGERLFF. This chain links TRBV13-1 with TRBJ1-4; 8 nucleotides align to TRBD1. Coverage ceases 1 residue before the CDR3 finishes, and the germline J gene fills in the end. This CDR3 has 13 residues. J lost 7 bases, V lost 5 bases, and 4 bases had no gene match. Per the germline V gene, CDR1 is NSHNY and CDR2 is SYGAGN.

As concerns this clone: The gene names given are mouse names. Other DNA sequences in this sample translate to the same CDR3. The CDR3 DNA, read in part, is TGTGCCAGCAGCCAAGACTGGGGGGGGTCCTATGAACAGTAC. Its protein product is CASSQDWGGSYEQY. The entire CDR3 protein reads CASSQDWGGSYEQYF. The chain employs TRBV5 and TRBJ2-7, with 9 nucleotides matching TRBD2. Read coverage stops 1 residue before the CDR3 terminus; the germline J gene supplies the remainder. The V segment lost 0 bases and the J segment 1 base; nucleotides outside the gene matches: 1. Per the germline V gene, CDR1 is LGHNA and CDR2 is YNLKQL (reference sequence). This CDR3 comprises 15 residues.

On this clone: Gene names are the mouse ones. The CDR3 is cut off 1 residue early in the read; its end comes from the germline J gene. This chain links TRBV2 with TRBJ1-2; D is unclear. The CDR3 covers 15 residues. Germline loops: CDR1 LGHNA, CDR2 YSYQKL. Trimming removed 0 bases at V and 2 bases at J, with 10 bases between. CDR3 sequence: CASSQDAGRNSDYTF. CDR3 DNA, as far as it was read: TGTGCCAGCAGCCAAGACGCGGGAAGGAACTCCGACTACACC.